A selection of T cell receptor beta chains follows, all from one sample in a study of T cell changes during pregnancy in multiple sclerosis. Libraries were prepared by immunoSEQ multiplex PCR; TCRdb keeps only in-frame clonotypes and omits some of them. The table lists over 50,000 clones, over 80% of them singletons, with under 0.7% in the top ten. Sample: CD4+ T cells from peripheral blood mononuclear cells, taken after pregnancy. The receptor source for this set is a female donor with multiple sclerosis, enrolled in a pregnancy study. CDR3s leave out the opening cysteine and the closing phenylalanine or tryptophan. Fields, in order: clone size, V gene, J gene, CDR3 protein. Not every row has a clone size; where given, it reads once, few, many or a size class.

-	TRBV30	TRBJ1-2	AWSLMRAGGIHT
-	TRBV28	TRBJ2-1	ASSLVGSGRNEQF
once	TRBV11-3	TRBJ2-3	ASSLVAGTSGSTHTDTQY
-	TRBV5-4	TRBJ2-1	ASSLSREYGEQF
-	TRBV9	TRBJ1-1	ASSPRQGAAEAF
-	TRBV27	TRBJ2-3	ASRAGTLGSTDTQY
-	TRBV6-1	TRBJ2-1	ASSEVRLSYNEQF
-	TRBV15	TRBJ2-2	ATSPTSATTGELF
-	TRBV7-2	TRBJ1-4	ASGISGGSEKLF
-	TRBV6-6	TRBJ2-7	ASSYGRRSYEQY
-	TRBV11-2	TRBJ2-3	ASSLGQGSDTQY
-	TRBV7-9	TRBJ2-7	ASSLSDRGGYEQY
-	TRBV27	TRBJ2-1	ASSWTGWNEQF
few	TRBV6-5	TRBJ2-7	ASSYSGDSYYEQY
-	TRBV18	TRBJ2-1	ASSGMTSGSKDEQF
once	TRBV29-1	TRBJ2-5	SAGQGAPETQY
-	TRBV18	TRBJ1-1	ASSPAGRTEAF
-	TRBV30	TRBJ1-5	AWTPGEGNQPQH
-	TRBV4-1	TRBJ1-2	ASSQVFRAGDGYT
-	TRBV7-2	TRBJ1-4	ASSSTSGQGNEKLF
-	TRBV19	TRBJ2-5	ASMAGGGETQY
-	TRBV11-3	TRBJ2-7	ASSLEDRVVYEQY
-	TRBV5-1	TRBJ2-3	ASSPVSLSGILTDTQY
-	TRBV5-1	TRBJ2-7	ASSLAGSEQY
-	TRBV7-2	TRBJ2-3	ASSLVLADTQY
-	TRBV5-6	-	ASSQGLAGGPLPYEQY
-	TRBV7-2	TRBJ2-7	ASSSWTSGSHEQY
-	TRBV27	TRBJ1-5	ASSSWTGEGNQPQH
-	TRBV27	TRBJ1-2	ASSLSDRGRSGYT
-	TRBV5-1	TRBJ2-3	ASSFLASGNTDTQY
-	TRBV30	TRBJ2-3	AWSSKDTQY
-	TRBV7-2	TRBJ1-2	ASSKDRRVYGYT